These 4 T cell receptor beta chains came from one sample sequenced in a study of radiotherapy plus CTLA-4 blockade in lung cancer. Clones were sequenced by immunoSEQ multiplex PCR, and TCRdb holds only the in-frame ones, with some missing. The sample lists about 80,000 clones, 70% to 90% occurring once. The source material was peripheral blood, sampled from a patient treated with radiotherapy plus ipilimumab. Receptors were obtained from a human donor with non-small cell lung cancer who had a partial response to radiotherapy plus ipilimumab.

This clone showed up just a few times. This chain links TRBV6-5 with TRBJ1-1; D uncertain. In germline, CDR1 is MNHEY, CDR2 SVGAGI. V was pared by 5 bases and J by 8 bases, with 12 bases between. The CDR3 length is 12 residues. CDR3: CASSELSREAFF. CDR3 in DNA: TGTGCCAGCAGTGAACTGTCCAGGGAAGCTTTCTTT.

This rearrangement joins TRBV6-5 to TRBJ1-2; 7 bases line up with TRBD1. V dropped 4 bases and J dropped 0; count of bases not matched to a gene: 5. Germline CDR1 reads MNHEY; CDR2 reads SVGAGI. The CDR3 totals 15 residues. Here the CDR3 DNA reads TGTGCCAGCAGTTTCGGACAGGCAGCTAACTATGGCTACACCTTC. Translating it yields CASSFGQAANYGYTF.

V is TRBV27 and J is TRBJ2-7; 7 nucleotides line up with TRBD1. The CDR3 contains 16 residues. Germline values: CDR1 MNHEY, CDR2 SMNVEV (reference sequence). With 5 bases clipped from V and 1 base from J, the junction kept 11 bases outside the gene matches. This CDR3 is CASSTRQGGSSYEQYV. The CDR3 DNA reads TGTGCCAGCAGTACAAGACAGGGTGGTTCATCCTACGAGCAGTACGTC.

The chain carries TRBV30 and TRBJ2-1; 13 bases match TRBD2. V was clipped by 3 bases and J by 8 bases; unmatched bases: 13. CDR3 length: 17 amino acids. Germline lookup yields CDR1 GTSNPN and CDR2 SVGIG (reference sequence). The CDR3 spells CAWRGGTSGRALHEQFF. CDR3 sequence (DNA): TGTGCCTGGAGGGGGGGTACTAGCGGGAGGGCCCTCCATGAGCAGTTCTTC.